This passage covers 23 T cell receptor beta chains from one sample sequenced in a study of blood T cell repertoires in COVID-19. TCRdb's table, derived via immunoSEQ multiplex PCR, lists solely in-frame clones and lacks some. This table holds some 420,000 clones, 85% to 90% found once. Material for sequencing was PBMCs or T cells enriched from blood (not recorded which). The receptors come from a man aged 30 to 45 who had recovered from COVID-19.

The chain recombines TRBV28 with TRBJ1-2; 7 bases align to TRBD1. The CDR3 extends over 13 amino acids. After removal of 5 bases from V and 6 bases from J, the junction contained 6 bases not matched to a gene. The V gene's germline CDR1 is MDHEN and CDR2 SYDVKM. The CDR3 DNA reads TGTGCCAGCAGTCAAGGACAGGCGGATGGCTACACCTTC. Translating gives CASSQGQADGYTF.

The chain uses TRBV6-1 and TRBJ1-4; D unresolved. The CDR3 is 13 amino acids. Germline loops: CDR1 MNHNS, CDR2 SASEGT. Trimming shortened V by 2 bases and J by 5 bases, and 6 bases separated the two germline ends. The CDR3 spells CASSEQINEKLFF. For the CDR3, the DNA is TGTGCCAGCAGTGAACAGATAAATGAAAAACTGTTTTTT.

The V and J genes are TRBV9 and TRBJ2-5; 11 bases line up with TRBD2. Germline V gives CDR1 SGDLS, CDR2 YYNGEE. The CDR3 contains 17 residues. After removal of 2 bases from V and 2 bases from J, the junction contained 8 bases not matched to a gene. In DNA, the CDR3 is TGTGCCAGCAGCGTCGCCCTGGGACTAGCGGATCAAGAGACCCAGTACTTC. Encoded protein: CASSVALGLADQETQYF.

The rearrangement uses TRBV6-5 and TRBJ2-7; D possibly corresponds to TRBD1 (6 bases). CDR3 size: 14 residues. V was trimmed by 6 bases and J by 0 bases, leaving 12 bases between them. Germline V CDR1 and CDR2: MNHEY, SVGAGI. For the CDR3, the DNA is TGTGCCAGCAGCCTTCGGACAGCCTCCTACGAGCAGTACTTC. Translating gives CASSLRTASYEQYF.

The table lists this clone with a few counts. J is TRBJ2-7 and V is TRBV5-4, with 9 bases identical to TRBD2. CDR1 SGHNT and CDR2 YYREEE come from the germline V gene (reference sequence). With V trimmed by 3 bases and J by 2 bases, 9 bases remained unmatched. The CDR3 spans 16 residues. The CDR3 DNA reads TGTGCCAGCAGCTACTTACGAGCGGGAGGCCCCTACGAGCAGTACTTC. This gives the protein CASSYLRAGGPYEQYF.

Here the CDR3 DNA reads TGTGCCAGCAGTTGGCTCTTCGTACTTGGGAGCACCGGGGAGCTGTTTTTT. Residues: CASSWLFVLGSTGELFF. The chain couples TRBV28 to TRBJ2-2; maybe TRBD2 (5 bases). This CDR3 contains 17 residues. With 4 bases removed from V and 4 bases from J, the gap between germline ends came to 19 bases. Germline V gene sequence: CDR1 MDHEN, CDR2 SYDVKM.

The DNA of the CDR3 is TGTGCCAGCACCCGACAGGACATCGCCGGTGAGCAGTTCTTC. It specifies CASTRQDIAGEQFF. V and J are TRBV7-9 and TRBJ2-1; perhaps TRBD1 as D (6 bases). Trimming stripped 7 bases from V and 9 bases from J, with 19 bases between. This CDR3 spans 14 amino acids. Germline CDR1 and CDR2: SEHNR and FQNEAQ (reference sequence).

This clone was found a few times. V is TRBV19 and J is TRBJ1-5; 9 bases match TRBD1. There are 16 residues in the CDR3. V was pared by 5 bases and J by 5 bases, with 10 bases of the junction left unmatched. Germline CDR1 LNHDA, CDR2 SQIVND (reference sequence). The CDR3 loop is CASSPMDRGGYQPQHF. Here the CDR3 DNA reads TGTGCCAGTAGTCCCATGGACAGGGGAGGTTATCAGCCCCAGCATTTT. Variable domain in full (rest from reference TRBV19 and TRBJ1-5): DGGITQSPKYLFRKEGQNVTLSCEQNLNHDAMYWYRQDPGQGLRLIYYSQIVNDFQKGDIAEGYSVSREKKESFPLTVTSAQKNPTAFYLCASSPMDRGGYQPQHFGDGTRLSIL.

The chain is built from TRBV5-6 and TRBJ1-3; 7 bases are shared with TRBD1. With V trimmed by 4 bases and J by 0 bases, 13 bases remained unmatched. The CDR3 covers 18 residues. Germline V CDR1 and CDR2: SGHDT, YYEEEE. The CDR3, as DNA: TGTGCCAGCAGCGCCCCACCCGGACAGGCGATCTCTGGAAACACCATATATTTT. Encoded protein: CASSAPPGQAISGNTIYF.

The CDR3 region is CASSLLAGGTYNEQFF. CDR3 nucleotide sequence: TGCGCCAGCAGCTTGTTAGCGGGAGGGACCTACAATGAGCAGTTCTTC. The chain employs TRBV5-1 and TRBJ2-1; 11 nucleotides agree with TRBD2. The V segment lost 1 base and the J segment 2 bases; nucleotides outside the gene matches: 2. CDR1 is SGHRS, CDR2 YFSETQ, per germline. This CDR3 region has 16 residues. The full variable domain, completed using reference TRBV5-1 and TRBJ2-1, is KAGVTQTPRYLIKTRGQQVTLSCSPISGHRSVSWYQQTPGQGLQFLFEYFSETQRNKGNFPGRFSGRQFSNSRSEMNVSTLELGDSALYLCASSLLAGGTYNEQFFGPGTRLTVL.

The chain employs TRBV5-1 and TRBJ2-2; TRBD2 agrees at 10 bases. J lost 5 bases, V lost 6 bases, and 7 bases had no gene match. Per the germline V gene, CDR1 is SGHRS and CDR2 is YFSETQ. CDR3 length equals 15 residues. The CDR3 DNA reads TGCGCCAGCACCTTAGCGGGAGGCTCAACCGGGGAGCTGTTTTTT. It translates to CASTLAGGSTGELFF. The entire variable domain, with the rest obtained from reference TRBV5-1 and TRBJ2-2, is as follows: KAGVTQTPRYLIKTRGQQVTLSCSPISGHRSVSWYQQTPGQGLQFLFEYFSETQRNKGNFPGRFSGRQFSNSRSEMNVSTLELGDSALYLCASTLAGGSTGELFFGEGSRLTVL.

CDR3 sequence: CASSQELAPDTQYF. In DNA, the CDR3 is TGCGCCAGCAGCCAAGAACTAGCCCCAGATACGCAGTATTTT. The chain has TRBV4-1 and TRBJ2-3; a weak D match, TRBD2 (6 bases). Looked up from germline, CDR1 is MGHRA and CDR2 is YSYEKL. The CDR3 has 14 amino acids. V dropped 0 bases and J dropped 4 bases, with 8 bases sitting between them.

This chain links TRBV9 with TRBJ1-1; a possible D gene is TRBD1 (5 bases). V was clipped by 2 bases and J by 3 bases, with 11 bases between them. The CDR3 loop spans 14 amino acids. The germline V gene has CDR1 SGDLS and CDR2 YYNGEE. The CDR3 here is CASSVGTLDTEAFF. CDR3 bases: TGTGCCAGCAGCGTCGGGACTCTCGACACTGAAGCTTTCTTT.

This clone was recorded once. The chain recombines TRBV18 with TRBJ1-6, with D tentatively TRBD1 (5 bases). V was cut by 3 bases and J by 8 bases, with 8 bases left in between. Per the germline V gene, CDR1 is KGHSH and CDR2 is LQKENI. CDR3 size: 13 residues. CDR3 DNA: TGTGCCAGCTCACCGGAAGGGGATTCACCCCTCCACTTT. Its translation: CASSPEGDSPLHF.

The V and J genes are TRBV27 and TRBJ1-3; no clear D gene. V was trimmed by 4 bases and J by 11 bases, leaving 15 bases between them. The CDR3 has 13 amino acids. Germline-derived CDR1 and CDR2 are MNHEY and SMNVEV (reference sequence). Here the CDR3 reads CASSSSGGGPIYF. CDR3 DNA: TGTGCCAGCAGTTCATCTGGTGGAGGGCCCATATATTTT.

The chain has TRBV19 and TRBJ1-1; tentatively, D is TRBD1 (5 bases). The CDR3 is 15 residues long. V gave up 9 bases and J gave up 7 bases, with 24 bases separating them. Germline CDR1 is LNHDA and CDR2 is SQIVND (reference sequence). The CDR3 DNA follows: TGTGCCAGCAGTCCCCGGGGGAGGGGCAGCGATGAAGCTTTCTTT. It codes for CASSPRGRGSDEAFF. Filled out from reference TRBV19 and TRBJ1-1, the complete variable domain reads DGGITQSPKYLFRKEGQNVTLSCEQNLNHDAMYWYRQDPGQGLRLIYYSQIVNDFQKGDIAEGYSVSREKKESFPLTVTSAQKNPTAFYLCASSPRGRGSDEAFFGQGTRLTVV.

This clone has only one observation. The chain uses TRBV30 and TRBJ1-1; no clear D gene. Germline V gives CDR1 GTSNPN, CDR2 SVGIG (reference sequence). V lost 1 base and J 0 bases, leaving 6 bases between the germline ends. This CDR3 contains 13 residues. CDR3 DNA: TGTGCCTGGAGTGGACACATGAACACTGAAGCTTTCTTT. It encodes CAWSGHMNTEAFF.

This rearrangement joins TRBV7-6 to TRBJ2-1; 7 nucleotides line up with TRBD1. The CDR3 consists of 16 residues. CDR1 is SGHVS, CDR2 FNYEAQ, per germline. V shed 2 bases and J 3 bases; nucleotides not matched to a gene: 7. For the CDR3, the DNA is TGTGCCAGCAGCTTATTAGGGACAGTCAGCTACAATGAGCAGTTCTTC. Translating gives CASSLLGTVSYNEQFF.

V gene TRBV7-8 combines with J gene TRBJ2-2; tentatively, D is TRBD2 (6 bases). V was cut by 2 bases and J by 0 bases, with 13 bases left in between. The CDR3 has 17 residues. The germline CDR1 and CDR2 sequences are SGHVS and FQNEAQ. CDR3 nucleotides: TGTGCCAGCAGCTTATCCGGGCTAGCGACGAACACCGGGGAGCTGTTTTTT. It translates to CASSLSGLATNTGELFF. The whole variable domain, filled in from reference TRBV7-8 and TRBJ2-2, reads GAGVSQSPRYKVAKRGQDVALRCDPISGHVSLFWYQQALGQGPEFLTYFQNEAQLDKSGLPSDRFFAERPEGSVSTLKIQRTQQEDSAVYLCASSLSGLATNTGELFFGEGSRLTVL.

The DNA of the CDR3 is TGTGCCAGCATACGGACGGGAAGTGAGCAGTTCTTC. Residues: CASIRTGSEQFF. The rearrangement links TRBV6-5 to TRBJ2-1, with a possible D match to TRBD2 (5 bases). Trimming removed 7 bases from V and 9 bases from J, with 13 bases in between. This CDR3 is built from 12 residues. Germline loops: CDR1 MNHEY, CDR2 SVGAGI.

The V gene is TRBV6-5, the J gene TRBJ2-3; 7 nucleotides line up with TRBD2. V shed 11 bases and J 3 bases; nucleotides not matched to a gene: 14. This CDR3 spans 15 amino acids. CDR1 is MNHEY and CDR2 is SVGAGI in the germline V gene. The CDR3 here is CAGRTSSERTDTQYF. CDR3 DNA sequence: TGTGCCGGAAGGACTAGTAGCGAACGAACAGATACGCAGTATTTT.

The chain has TRBV11-2 and TRBJ2-2; TRBD2 aligns across 10 bases. The V and J ends lost 5 bases and 3 bases, in that order; junction bases with no gene match: 9. Germline CDR1 and CDR2: SGHAT and FQNNGV. This CDR3 comprises 17 residues. CDR3 bases: TGTGCCAGCAGCCGACCAGGACTAGCGGAGTACACCGGGGAGCTGTTTTTT. This sequence encodes CASSRPGLAEYTGELFF.

The chain recombines TRBV28 with TRBJ2-2; 10 positions match TRBD1. Looked up from germline, CDR1 is MDHEN and CDR2 is SYDVKM. Unmatched junction bases numbered 1, after V lost 6 bases and J lost 0 bases. CDR3 length: 15 amino acids. The CDR3 sequence: CASRGTGANTGELFF. The CDR3 DNA is TGTGCCAGCAGAGGGACAGGGGCGAACACCGGGGAGCTGTTTTTT.